Detailed here is one T cell receptor (beta chain). Its antigen is still unknown. These data come from a study of cytomegalovirus exposure and HLA in healthy donors. The V gene's germline CDR1 is SGHTA and CDR2 FQGTGA. The CDR3 length is 15 residues. The trim removed 1 base at V and 3 bases at J, leaving 4 bases unmatched. Regarding the study as a whole: TCR beta sequences reportedly predicted most subjects' HLA-A and HLA-B alleles accurately.

With 60 Vbeta and 13 Jbeta primers, the PCR was carried out. Libraries were prepared by immunoSEQ multiplex PCR; TCRdb keeps only in-frame clonotypes and omits some of them. The repertoire holds about 100,000 clones, with around 83% as singletons. The specimen was PBMCs. The chain has TRBV7-3 and TRBJ2-7; the match to TRBD1 covers 9 bases. This receptor was taken from a woman in her late teens or twenties in good health and CMV-seronegative. CDR3: CASSLRPGQGYEQYF. The CDR3, as DNA: TGTGCCAGCAGCTTAAGGCCGGGACAGGGCTACGAGCAGTACTTC.